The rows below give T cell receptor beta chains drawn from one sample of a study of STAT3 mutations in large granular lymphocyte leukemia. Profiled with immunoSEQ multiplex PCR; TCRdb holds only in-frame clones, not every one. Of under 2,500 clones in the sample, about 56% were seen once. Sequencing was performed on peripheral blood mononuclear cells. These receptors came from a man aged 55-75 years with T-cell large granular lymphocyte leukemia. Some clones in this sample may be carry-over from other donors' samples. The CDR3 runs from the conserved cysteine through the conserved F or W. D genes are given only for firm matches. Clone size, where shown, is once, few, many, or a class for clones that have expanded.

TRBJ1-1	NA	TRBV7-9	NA	CASSMGGLGTEAFF	TGTGCCAGCAGCATGGGGGGACTGGGGACTGAAGCTTTCTTT
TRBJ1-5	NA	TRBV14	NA	CASSQADKPQHF	TGTGCCAGCAGCCAAGCCGATAAGCCCCAGCATTTT
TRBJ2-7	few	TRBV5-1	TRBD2	CASSLVPSGVYEQYF	TGCGCCAGCAGCTTAGTGCCTAGCGGGGTTTACGAGCAGTACTTC
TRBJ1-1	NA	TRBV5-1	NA	CASRAAWGEAFF	TGCGCCAGCAGGGCGGCCTGGGGTGAAGCTTTCTTT
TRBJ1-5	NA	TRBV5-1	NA	CASSREGGNQPQHF	TGCGCCAGCAGCCGGGAGGGCGGCAATCAGCCCCAGCATTTT
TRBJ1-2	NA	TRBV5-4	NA	CASSLAGGGNYGYTF	TGTGCCAGCAGCTTGGCCGGGGGCGGGAACTATGGCTACACCTTC
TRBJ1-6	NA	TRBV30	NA	CAWSVVASGSPLHF	TGTGCCTGGAGTGTCGTCGCGTCCGGATCACCCCTCCACTTT
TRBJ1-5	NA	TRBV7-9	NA	CASSLDAEQPQHF	TGTGCCAGCAGCTTAGATGCCGAACAGCCCCAGCATTTT
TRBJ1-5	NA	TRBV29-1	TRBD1	CSVGTGNQPQHF	TGCAGCGTTGGGACAGGGAATCAGCCCCAGCATTTT
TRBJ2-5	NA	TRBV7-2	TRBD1	CASSLGDRGERETQYF	TGTGCCAGCAGCTTGGGGGACAGGGGAGAACGAGAGACCCAGTACTTC
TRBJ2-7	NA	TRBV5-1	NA	CASSLEQTYEQYF	TGCGCCAGCAGCTTGGAACAGACCTACGAGCAGTACTTC
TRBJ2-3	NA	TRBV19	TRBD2	CASSLDSSGGLRGTDTQYF	TGTGCCAGTAGCCTCGATTCTAGCGGGGGTCTTCGTGGCACAGATACGCAGTATTTT
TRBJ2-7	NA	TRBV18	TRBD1	CASSPTGTGSYEQYF	TGTGCCAGCTCACCTACCGGGACAGGGAGCTACGAGCAGTACTTC
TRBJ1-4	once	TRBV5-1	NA	CASSLEYRATEKLFF	TGCGCCAGTAGCTTGGAATACAGGGCGACTGAAAAACTGTTTTTT
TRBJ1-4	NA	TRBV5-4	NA	CASSSGITNEKLFF	TGTGCCAGCAGCTCGGGGATAACTAATGAAAAACTGTTTTTT
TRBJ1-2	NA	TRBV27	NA	CASSLDGGQYGYTF	TGTGCCAGCAGTTTAGATGGTGGTCAGTATGGCTACACCTTC
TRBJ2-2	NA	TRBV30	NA	CAWSFGITGELFF	TGTGCCTGGAGTTTCGGCATAACCGGGGAGCTGTTTTTT
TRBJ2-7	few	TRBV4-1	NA	CASSQDPRLSLYEQYF	TGCGCCAGCAGCCAAGACCCCAGGTTGTCACTCTACGAGCAGTACTTC
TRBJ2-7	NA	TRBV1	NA	CTSSLSPFRYEQYF	TGCACCAGCAGCCTATCCCCATTCAGGTACGAGCAGTACTTC
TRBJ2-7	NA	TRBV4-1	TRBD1	CASSPGQGEQYF	TGCGCCAGCAGCCCCGGACAGGGCGAGCAGTACTTC
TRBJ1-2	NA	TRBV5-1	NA	CASSPDYGYTF	TGCGCCAGCAGCCCCGACTATGGCTACACCTTC
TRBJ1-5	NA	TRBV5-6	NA	CASSLGPSSKYSNQPQHF	TGTGCCAGCAGCTTGGGGCCGTCCAGCAAGTATAGCAATCAGCCCCAGCATTTT
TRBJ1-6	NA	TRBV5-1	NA	CASSLYGETMPSPLHF	TGCGCCAGCAGCTTGTACGGGGAGACAATGCCCTCACCCCTCCACTTT
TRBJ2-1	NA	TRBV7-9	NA	CASSLDQNPGYEQFF	TGTGCCAGCAGCTTAGACCAAAACCCGGGGTATGAGCAGTTCTTC
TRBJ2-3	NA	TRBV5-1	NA	CASSLPHGDTQYF	TGCGCCAGCAGCTTGCCCCATGGGGATACGCAGTATTTT
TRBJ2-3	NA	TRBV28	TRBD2	CAISPSGEADTQYF	TGTGCCATCTCCCCTAGCGGGGAGGCGGATACGCAGTATTTT
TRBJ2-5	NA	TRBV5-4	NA	CASSLVSTQETQYF	TGTGCCAGCAGCTTGGTCTCTACCCAAGAGACCCAGTACTTC
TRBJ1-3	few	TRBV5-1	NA	CASSLAPGYGNTIYF	TGCGCCAGCAGCTTGGCCCCCGGGTATGGAAACACCATATATTTT
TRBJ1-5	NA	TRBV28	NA	CASTLGAGANQPQHF	TGTGCCAGCACCCTGGGGGCGGGCGCCAATCAGCCCCAGCATTTT
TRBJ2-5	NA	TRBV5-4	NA	CASSQAVQETQYF	TGTGCCAGCAGCCAGGCAGTCCAAGAGACCCAGTACTTC
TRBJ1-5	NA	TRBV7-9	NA	CASSETGDQPQHF	TGTGCCAGCAGCGAAACAGGTGATCAGCCCCAGCATTTT
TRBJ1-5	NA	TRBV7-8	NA	CASSLFGQPQHF	TGTGCCAGCAGCTTATTTGGTCAGCCCCAGCATTTT
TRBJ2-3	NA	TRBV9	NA	CASSVAGASSTDTQYF	TGTGCCAGCAGCGTAGCGGGAGCTTCTAGCACAGATACGCAGTATTTT
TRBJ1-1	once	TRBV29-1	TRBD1	CSARDRMIGPGTEAFF	TGCAGCGCAAGGGACAGGATGATCGGCCCGGGCACTGAAGCTTTCTTT
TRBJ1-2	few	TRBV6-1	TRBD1	CASSETGAHGYTF	TGTGCCAGCAGTGAGACAGGGGCCCATGGCTACACCTTC
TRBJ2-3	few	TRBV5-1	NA	CASRDGMGTDTQYF	TGCGCCAGCAGAGACGGGATGGGCACAGATACGCAGTATTTT
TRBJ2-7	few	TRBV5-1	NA	CASSLEGDEQYF	TGCGCCAGCAGCTTGGAAGGGGACGAGCAGTACTTC
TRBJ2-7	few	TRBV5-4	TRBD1	CASSLWTGVSYEQYF	TGTGCCAGCAGCTTGTGGACAGGGGTTAGCTACGAGCAGTACTTC
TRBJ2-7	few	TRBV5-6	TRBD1	CASIVVGQGLGEQYF	TGTGCCTCAATAGTAGTGGGACAGGGCCTTGGCGAGCAGTACTTC
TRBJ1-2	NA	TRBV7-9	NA	CASSLAGNYTF	TGTGCCAGCAGCTTGGCAGGGAACTACACCTTC
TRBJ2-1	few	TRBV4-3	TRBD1	CASSQEETGGHNEQFF	TGCGCCAGCAGCCAAGAAGAGACAGGGGGTCACAATGAGCAGTTCTTC
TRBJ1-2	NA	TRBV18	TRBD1	CASSTLAQGDYGYTF	TGTGCCAGCTCAACCCTGGCACAGGGGGACTATGGCTACACCTTC
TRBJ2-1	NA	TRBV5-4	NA	CASSRGQRGNEQFF	TGTGCCAGCAGCCGAGGACAGCGGGGCAATGAGCAGTTCTTC
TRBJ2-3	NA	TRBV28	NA	CASSFPAVGTDTQYF	TGTGCCAGCAGTTTCCCCGCAGTGGGCACAGATACGCAGTATTTT